This T cell receptor (beta chain) was identified during a study of spatial heterogeneity in lung cancer. TCRdb fed the 5' RACE reads into MiXCR, producing one record per CDR3 protein. Among roughly 48,000 distinct CDR3 sequences, roughly 5% were seen once, and the ten largest hold around 10%. Regarding time point: sample taken at primary tumor resection. The donor population consisted of some 70 patients with untreated, early-stage non-small cell lung cancer. This clonotype was counted ten times or more. The sequence was obtained from a male donor with early-stage non-small cell lung cancer. The sample consisted of PBMCs, taken at surgery.

For the CDR3, the DNA is TGTGCCAGTAGTATCCGAGGACAGGGGAGGACCACAGATACGCAGTATTTT. Protein sequence: CASSIRGQGRTTDTQYF. V and J are TRBV19 and TRBJ2-3, with TRBD1 matching over 9 bases. Germline CDR1 is LNHDA and CDR2 is SQIVND (reference sequence). The CDR3 extends over 17 amino acids. With V trimmed by 3 bases and J by 2 bases, 9 bases remained unmatched.